The sample holds one count of the clone carrying this TCR beta chain. The antigen is undetermined. The sample originates from a study of vaccination effects on CD4 cells after COVID-19. Study results and caveats: Convalescent patients were scarce in the study, and it lacked early post-infection timepoints.

Repertoires were generated with immunoSEQ multiplex PCR, while TCRdb's copy carries only in-frame clones and drops some. This table has 15,000 or so clones, approximately 70% appearing once. The CDR3 covers 13 residues. CDR1 and CDR2 (germline): ENHRY, SYGVKD. Trimming shortened V by 2 bases and J by 0 bases, and 4 bases separated the two germline ends. Antigen-specific CD4+ T cells expanded by the ViraFEST assay with viral peptide pools were then sequenced. Culture proceeded for nine to eleven days, and CD4+ T cells were then isolated. All study participants received two doses of BNT162b2 or mRNA-1273 vaccine. For each well, 1.5 million to 2.5 million PBMC were cultured with about 9.4 IU/ml IL-2 and around 9 ug/ml peptides. Replacing half the medium with IL-2 medium was done on days 3 and 7.

The starting material was CD4+ T cells from PBMCs cultured with HCoV-NL63 spike peptides, obtained after COVID-19 vaccination. The chain employs TRBV10-3 and TRBJ1-2; D remains unclear. The receptor comes from a human donor who received a COVID-19 vaccine. The CDR3: CAISEGANYGYTF. The DNA for the CDR3 is TGTGCCATCAGTGAGGGGGCTAACTATGGCTACACCTTC.